This T cell receptor beta chain stems from a study of blood T cell repertoires in COVID-19. The CDR3 spans 11 residues. V lost 5 bases and J 13 bases, leaving 12 bases between the germline ends. The germline V gene encodes CDR1 MDHEN and CDR2 SYDVKM. Libraries were prepared by immunoSEQ multiplex PCR; TCRdb keeps only in-frame clonotypes and omits some of them. The repertoire includes over 75,000 clones, approximately 82% of them detected once, and approximately 1.3% sits in the top ten. This clonotype was obtained from an elderly woman with acute or convalescent COVID-19. The sample consisted of peripheral blood. The chain couples TRBV28 to TRBJ2-1, with a tentative D call TRBD2 (5 bases). The CDR3 sequence: CASSQLGKQFF. CDR3 DNA: TGTGCCAGCAGTCAACTAGGAAAACAGTTCTTC.